The clone carrying this TCR beta chain occurred many times. The data were obtained in a study of molecular identifiers for immune sequencing clone quantification. Each CDR3 protein gets one entry after TCRdb re-called the PCR reads with MiXCR. The sample consists of approximately 670,000 distinct CDR3 sequences, less than 20% of them appearing once. The CDR3 runs 11 residues. V gave up 10 bases and J gave up 6 bases, with 12 bases separating them. Germline V gives CDR1 MNHEY, CDR2 SMNVEV (reference sequence). The V call is TRBV27, the J call TRBJ1-2; D uncertain. The receptor's source is a human donor in good health. Some libraries in this study had Jurkat cell RNA spiked in. Sequenced input: naive CD8+ T cells from blood, with Jurkat cell RNA spiked in. The subset: FACS-sorted CD8+CD4-CCR7+CD45RA+ naive T cells. CDR3 sequence: CATPRSDGYTF. CDR3 nucleotides: TGTGCCACCCCGAGGAGTGATGGCTACACCTTC.